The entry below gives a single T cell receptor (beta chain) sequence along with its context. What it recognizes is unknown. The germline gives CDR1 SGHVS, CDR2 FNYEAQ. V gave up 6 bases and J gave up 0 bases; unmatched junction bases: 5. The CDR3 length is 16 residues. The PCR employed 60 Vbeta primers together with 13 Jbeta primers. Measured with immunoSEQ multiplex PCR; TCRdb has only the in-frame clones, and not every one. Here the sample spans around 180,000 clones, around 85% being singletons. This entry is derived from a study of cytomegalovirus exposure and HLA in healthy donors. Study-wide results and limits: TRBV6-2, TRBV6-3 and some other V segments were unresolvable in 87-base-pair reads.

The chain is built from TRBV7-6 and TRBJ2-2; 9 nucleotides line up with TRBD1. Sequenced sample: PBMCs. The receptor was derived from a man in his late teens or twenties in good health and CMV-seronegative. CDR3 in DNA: TGTGCCAGCAGTGAGGGACAGGGCGCGAACACCGGGGAGCTGTTTTTT. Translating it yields CASSEGQGANTGELFF. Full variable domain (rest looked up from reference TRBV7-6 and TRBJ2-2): GAGVSQSPRYKVTKRGQDVALRCDPISGHVSLYWYRQALGQGPEFLTYFNYEAQQDKSGLPNDRFSAERPEGSISTLTIQRTEQRDSAMYRCASSEGQGANTGELFFGEGSRLTVL.